These 8 T cell receptor beta chains were sequenced from one sample in a study of blood T cell repertoires in COVID-19. Method: immunoSEQ multiplex PCR; TCRdb's copy keeps in-frame clones and lacks some. The sample yields about 48,000 clones, just over 85% seen once. The sample taken for sequencing was peripheral blood. These receptors were obtained from an elderly woman with acute or convalescent COVID-19.

The J gene is TRBJ1-1, the V gene TRBV3-1 (or the pseudogene TRBV3-2); D remains ambiguous. V lost 4 bases, J lost 1 base, and 4 bases lay in between. The germline gives CDR1 LGHDT, CDR2 YNNKEL (reference sequence). The CDR3 extends over 12 amino acids. This CDR3 is CASSRQNTEAFF. DNA for the CDR3: TGTGCCAGCAGCCGACAGAACACTGAAGCTTTCTTT.

The V call is TRBV5-1, the J call TRBJ2-1; the match to TRBD2 covers 9 bases. This CDR3 contains 15 residues. Germline loops: CDR1 SGHRS, CDR2 YFSETQ. V dropped 2 bases and J dropped 4; count of bases not matched to a gene: 4. The CDR3 sequence: CASSFLSGGYNEQFF. In DNA form, the CDR3 reads TGCGCCAGCAGCTTCCTTAGCGGGGGATACAATGAGCAGTTCTTC. The full variable domain, its missing parts supplied by reference TRBV5-1 and TRBJ2-1, is KAGVTQTPRYLIKTRGQQVTLSCSPISGHRSVSWYQQTPGQGLQFLFEYFSETQRNKGNFPGRFSGRQFSNSRSEMNVSTLELGDSALYLCASSFLSGGYNEQFFGPGTRLTVL.

V usage is TRBV30 and J usage is TRBJ1-2, with 8 bases lining up with TRBD1. V shed 2 bases, J shed 7 bases, and the junction held 3 bases outside the gene matches. Looked up from germline, CDR1 is GTSNPN and CDR2 is SVGIG (reference sequence). CDR3 length: 12 residues. CDR3 sequence reads: CAWSQTGAGYTF. Written as DNA, the CDR3 is TGTGCCTGGAGTCAGACAGGGGCTGGCTACACCTTC.

J is TRBJ1-6 and V is TRBV2; 12 nucleotides agree with TRBD1. From germline, CDR1 is SNHLY and CDR2 FYNNEI. The length of the CDR3 is 15 residues. V lost 6 bases to trimming and J lost 15 bases; unmatched junction nucleotides: 12. For the CDR3, the DNA is TGTGCCAGCAGCGAAACCGGGACAGGGGGCGAATACCTCCACTTT. Translation: CASSETGTGGEYLHF.

The chain combines TRBV6-5 with TRBJ1-2; TRBD1 is a possible D gene (6 bases). The V and J ends lost 5 bases and 6 bases respectively, with 13 bases between them. This CDR3 region has 13 residues. Looked up from germline, CDR1 is MNHEY and CDR2 is SVGAGI. CDR3 sequence (DNA): TGTGCCAGCAGTCCACAGGGCTCCGATGGCTACACCTTC. It specifies CASSPQGSDGYTF.

This clone appeared once. The chain has TRBV5-1 and TRBJ2-5; 12 bases fit TRBD2. The length of the CDR3 is 18 residues. The ends lost 4 bases at V and 0 bases at J; junction bases unmatched: 10. CDR1 SGHRS and CDR2 YFSETQ come from the germline V gene. The CDR3 nucleotides read TGCGCCAGCAGCCCGATGACAACTAGCGGGGGGTACCAAGAGACCCAGTACTTC. This sequence encodes CASSPMTTSGGYQETQYF. Using reference TRBV5-1 and TRBJ2-5 for the parts outside the CDR3, the full variable domain is KAGVTQTPRYLIKTRGQQVTLSCSPISGHRSVSWYQQTPGQGLQFLFEYFSETQRNKGNFPGRFSGRQFSNSRSEMNVSTLELGDSALYLCASSPMTTSGGYQETQYFGPGTRLLVL.

J is TRBJ1-6 and V is TRBV7-2; D gene ambiguous. V was cut by 4 bases and J by 15 bases, with 10 bases left in between. CDR3 length: 11 residues. In germline, CDR1 is SGHTA, CDR2 FQGNSA. The CDR3: CASSSGSGLHF. CDR3 coding DNA: TGTGCCAGCAGCTCTGGTAGTGGCCTCCACTTT.

The chain is built from TRBV5-1 and TRBJ2-2, with D unresolved. The CDR3 length is 14 residues. V was cut by 0 bases and J by 7 bases, with 10 bases left in between. Germline V gives CDR1 SGHRS, CDR2 YFSETQ. The CDR3 loop is CASSLEGSGGELFF. The CDR3 DNA is TGCGCCAGCAGCTTGGAAGGTTCGGGCGGGGAGCTGTTTTTT.